This TCR beta chain was obtained from a study of T cell responses to AZD1222 COVID-19 vaccine. Study-level points and caveats: Vaccine-associated CD4 TCRs ranged over spike, dominating at 160-218 and 743-854. Clonal diversity was possibly underestimated, and white British individuals and females predominated among donors. No day 14 peak samples; only post-peak repertoires were characterized.

About this clone itself: Its antigen is still unknown.

Germline trimming cut 3 bases from V and 4 bases from J; bases unmatched to any gene: 4. Germline CDR1 SGDLS, CDR2 YYNGEE. There are 14 residues in the CDR3. TCRdb's copy holds only in-frame clones and misses some; the assay was immunoSEQ multiplex PCR. The sample lists approximately 190,000 clones, 90% to 95% occurring once. The source of this sequence is an adult in good health. The rearrangement joins TRBV9 to TRBJ2-1; TRBD2 agrees at 7 bases. The sample consisted of peripheral blood, taken on day 0 of AZD1222 vaccination. The CDR3 region is CASSDGTTYNEQFF. For the CDR3, the DNA is TGTGCCAGCAGCGACGGGACTACTTACAATGAGCAGTTCTTC.